This T cell receptor beta chain was recovered during a study of control samples from healthy donors and cancer patients. Repertoires were generated with immunoSEQ multiplex PCR, while TCRdb's copy carries only in-frame clones and drops some. Of about 17,000 clones listed, 85% to 90% are singletons. The germline V gene has CDR1 MGHRA and CDR2 YSYEKL. This CDR3 is built from 18 residues. Trimming took off 2 bases at V and 0 bases at J, with 17 bases between the two ends. The chain couples TRBV4-1 to TRBJ1-3, with a weak D call TRBD1 (6 bases). The sequence was collected from a man in his sixties with head and neck cancer. Input material: PBMCs. For the CDR3, the DNA is TGCGCCAGCAGCCAAAGCCCGCCACAGGGAAACTCTGGAAACACCATATATTTT. The encoded protein is CASSQSPPQGNSGNTIYF.